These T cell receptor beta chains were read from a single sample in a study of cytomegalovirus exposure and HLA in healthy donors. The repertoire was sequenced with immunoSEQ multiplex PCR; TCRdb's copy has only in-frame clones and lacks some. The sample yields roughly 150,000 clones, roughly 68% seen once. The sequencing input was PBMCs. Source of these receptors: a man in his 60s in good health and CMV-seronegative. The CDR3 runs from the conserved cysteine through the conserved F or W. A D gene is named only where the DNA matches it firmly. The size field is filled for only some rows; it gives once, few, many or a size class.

CDR3nt: TGCGCCAGCAGTGTGGCAGGAGGAAGCAATCAGCCCCAGCATTTT; CDR3aa: CASSVAGGSNQPQHF; d_gene: -; j_gene: TRBJ1-5; abundance: few; v_gene: TRBV10-2
CDR3nt: TGTGCCAGCAGCTTACTGTGGGACAGCGGCTACGAGCAGTACTTC; CDR3aa: CASSLLWDSGYEQYF; d_gene: TRBD1; j_gene: TRBJ2-7; abundance: -; v_gene: TRBV7-9
CDR3nt: TGCGCCAGCAGCCAAGATGGGAGTAGCACAGATACGCAGTATTTT; CDR3aa: CASSQDGSSTDTQYF; d_gene: -; j_gene: TRBJ2-3; abundance: -; v_gene: TRBV4-1
CDR3nt: TGTGCCAGCAGTGAATCGGGCTATGAGGACTACGAGCAGTACTTC; CDR3aa: CASSESGYEDYEQYF; d_gene: -; j_gene: TRBJ2-7; abundance: -; v_gene: TRBV6-1
CDR3nt: TGCGCCAGCAGCGTCGGGACAGCCGAAGATACGCAGTATTTT; CDR3aa: CASSVGTAEDTQYF; d_gene: TRBD1; j_gene: TRBJ2-3; abundance: -; v_gene: TRBV5-1
CDR3nt: TGTGCCAGCAGTTTAATCTTTCGGACAGGGGCCCCCTCGTACCAAGAGACCCAGTACTTC; CDR3aa: CASSLIFRTGAPSYQETQYF; d_gene: TRBD1; j_gene: TRBJ2-5; abundance: few; v_gene: TRBV27
CDR3nt: TGTGCCAGAAGCTTACTCAACGGGAGGGCCGCCGGGGAGCTGTTTTTT; CDR3aa: CARSLLNGRAAGELFF; d_gene: TRBD2; j_gene: TRBJ2-2; abundance: -; v_gene: TRBV5-3
CDR3nt: TGTGCCAGCAGCGGAGGGTCCAGCAATCAGCCCCAGCATTTT; CDR3aa: CASSGGSSNQPQHF; d_gene: -; j_gene: TRBJ1-5; abundance: -; v_gene: TRBV9
CDR3nt: TGTGCCAGCAGCTCTACAGACTCGGGATATGATGGCTACACCTTC; CDR3aa: CASSSTDSGYDGYTF; d_gene: -; j_gene: TRBJ1-2; abundance: -; v_gene: TRBV7-3
CDR3nt: TGTGCCAGTAGGGACAGCATCGAAGGGGGCTACACCTTC; CDR3aa: CASRDSIEGGYTF; d_gene: -; j_gene: TRBJ1-2; abundance: few; v_gene: TRBV19
CDR3nt: TGTGCCAGCAGGAAACCGGGATTCCTTTCCTACGAGCAGTACTTC; CDR3aa: CASRKPGFLSYEQYF; d_gene: -; j_gene: TRBJ2-7; abundance: -; v_gene: TRBV6-5
CDR3nt: TGTGCCAGCAGCCGGACAGGGGGCCACTCCTACGAGCAGTACTTC; CDR3aa: CASSRTGGHSYEQYF; d_gene: TRBD1; j_gene: TRBJ2-7; abundance: -; v_gene: TRBV5-5
CDR3nt: TGTGCCTGGAGTTCCCGTGCCGGGACTAGCGGAACCCGCTACGAGCAGTACTTC; CDR3aa: CAWSSRAGTSGTRYEQYF; d_gene: TRBD2; j_gene: TRBJ2-7; abundance: -; v_gene: TRBV30
CDR3nt: TGTGCCTGGATTGCCCTCGGGACAGCCAACACTGAAGCTTTCTTT; CDR3aa: CAWIALGTANTEAFF; d_gene: TRBD1; j_gene: TRBJ1-1; abundance: -; v_gene: TRBV30
CDR3nt: TGTGCCAGCAGTGAAAGCGACAGGGTAGTAACAAAACTGTTTTTT; CDR3aa: CASSESDRVVTKLFF; d_gene: TRBD1; j_gene: TRBJ1-4; abundance: few; v_gene: TRBV2
CDR3nt: TGTGCCAGCAGTGAAGAACTGGTTGGTGAGCAGTTCTTC; CDR3aa: CASSEELVGEQFF; d_gene: -; j_gene: TRBJ2-1; abundance: -; v_gene: TRBV6-4
CDR3nt: TGCGCCAGCAGCGTTGACAGGACTGAAGCTTTCTTT; CDR3aa: CASSVDRTEAFF; d_gene: -; j_gene: TRBJ1-1; abundance: -; v_gene: TRBV5-1
CDR3nt: TGTGCCAGCACTGCTAGCCGCGGGCCTGTGGGTGAGCAGTTCTTC; CDR3aa: CASTASRGPVGEQFF; d_gene: -; j_gene: TRBJ2-1; abundance: -; v_gene: TRBV11-2
CDR3nt: TGTGCCAGCACTCAACCTAGCGGGAGGACCTTTCTCGGGGAGCTGTTTTTT; CDR3aa: CASTQPSGRTFLGELFF; d_gene: TRBD2; j_gene: TRBJ2-2; abundance: few; v_gene: TRBV28
CDR3nt: TGTGCCAGCAGTTCCTCCCCGACAGCTTATAGCAATCAGCCCCAGCATTTT; CDR3aa: CASSSSPTAYSNQPQHF; d_gene: -; j_gene: TRBJ1-5; abundance: -; v_gene: TRBV27
CDR3nt: TGTGCCAGCAGCCTCCAAGGGACAGGGGAGCAGTTCTTC; CDR3aa: CASSLQGTGEQFF; d_gene: TRBD1; j_gene: TRBJ2-1; abundance: -; v_gene: TRBV28
CDR3nt: TGTGCCAGCAGCTCAGACCAACTGGACAAGGGGGCTAATGAAAAACTGTTTTTT; CDR3aa: CASSSDQLDKGANEKLFF; d_gene: -; j_gene: TRBJ1-4; abundance: few; v_gene: TRBV11-2
CDR3nt: TGCGCCAGCAGCTTGATGACAGCCTACGAGCAGTACTTC; CDR3aa: CASSLMTAYEQYF; d_gene: -; j_gene: TRBJ2-7; abundance: few; v_gene: TRBV5-1
CDR3nt: TGTGCCAGCAGTTTCCCTGGACAGGGCGGCACAGATACGCAGTATTTT; CDR3aa: CASSFPGQGGTDTQYF; d_gene: TRBD1; j_gene: TRBJ2-3; abundance: -; v_gene: TRBV28
CDR3nt: TGTGCCAGCAGTAGCATACGGGACAGGGATGGCTACACCTTC; CDR3aa: CASSSIRDRDGYTF; d_gene: TRBD1; j_gene: TRBJ1-2; abundance: few; v_gene: TRBV6-5
CDR3nt: TGTGCCAGCTCCCCCCCCGACTCCCGTGGTGGCTACACCTTC; CDR3aa: CASSPPDSRGGYTF; d_gene: -; j_gene: TRBJ1-2; abundance: once; v_gene: TRBV28
CDR3nt: TGTGCCAGCAGCTTGCAGGGGGGGAACACTGAAGCTTTCTTT; CDR3aa: CASSLQGGNTEAFF; d_gene: TRBD1; j_gene: TRBJ1-1; abundance: -; v_gene: TRBV7-9
CDR3nt: TGTGCCAGCAGTGAGGGACTAGCGGGAGTGGGGAATGAGCAGTTCTTC; CDR3aa: CASSEGLAGVGNEQFF; d_gene: TRBD2; j_gene: TRBJ2-1; abundance: once; v_gene: TRBV6-1
CDR3nt: TGCAGCCTTGTAGACGGGAGGACTAGCACAGATACGCAGTATTTT; CDR3aa: CSLVDGRTSTDTQYF; d_gene: TRBD2; j_gene: TRBJ2-3; abundance: -; v_gene: TRBV29-1
CDR3nt: TGCGCCAGCAGTGAGGGGGACAGAGAGGCCGGGGAGCTGTTTTTT; CDR3aa: CASSEGDREAGELFF; d_gene: TRBD1; j_gene: TRBJ2-2; abundance: -; v_gene: TRBV10-1
CDR3nt: TGTGCCAGCAGCTTAATGACTAGCGGGATGAATGAGCAGTTCTTC; CDR3aa: CASSLMTSGMNEQFF; d_gene: TRBD2; j_gene: TRBJ2-1; abundance: -; v_gene: TRBV7-3
CDR3nt: TGTGCCAGCAGGCCTACCGCTGGAAACACCATATATTTT; CDR3aa: CASRPTAGNTIYF; d_gene: -; j_gene: TRBJ1-3; abundance: -; v_gene: TRBV6-5
CDR3nt: TGTGCCAGCAGCTTCACAGGGGGTTACGAGCAGTACTTC; CDR3aa: CASSFTGGYEQYF; d_gene: TRBD1; j_gene: TRBJ2-7; abundance: once; v_gene: TRBV7-8